This T cell receptor (beta chain) emerged from a study of blood T cell repertoires in COVID-19. Study in general: Samples taken during acute and convalescent COVID-19 were collected in the United States, Italy and Spain. The analysed material was cDNA or gDNA that came from T cells, B-cell-depleted T cells, or PBMCs.

As processed by the authors: Quantification of nucleated cells was approximated via reference gene primer amplification. Generated by immunoSEQ multiplex PCR, the TCRdb table keeps only in-frame clones and is missing some. V, J and clone size derive from that table, while D and trimming were established from the DNA sequence. The sample carries under 30,000 clones, approximately 86% recorded once. The receptor was derived from a human donor with acute or convalescent COVID-19. The donor label of this sample is uncertain. Sequenced material: peripheral blood.

The CDR3, as DNA: TGCGCCAGCAGCTTGTCGGTGGGAGGGATCACAGATACGCAGTATTTT. It specifies CASSLSVGGITDTQYF. The chain links TRBV5-1 to TRBJ2-3, with TRBD2 matching 7 bases. V lost 1 base and J lost 2; bases outside the gene matches: 7. CDR1 SGHRS and CDR2 YFSETQ come from the germline V gene. This CDR3 has 16 amino acids. Supplemented by reference TRBV5-1 and TRBJ2-3, the full variable domain reads KAGVTQTPRYLIKTRGQQVTLSCSPISGHRSVSWYQQTPGQGLQFLFEYFSETQRNKGNFPGRFSGRQFSNSRSEMNVSTLELGDSALYLCASSLSVGGITDTQYFGPGTRLTVL.